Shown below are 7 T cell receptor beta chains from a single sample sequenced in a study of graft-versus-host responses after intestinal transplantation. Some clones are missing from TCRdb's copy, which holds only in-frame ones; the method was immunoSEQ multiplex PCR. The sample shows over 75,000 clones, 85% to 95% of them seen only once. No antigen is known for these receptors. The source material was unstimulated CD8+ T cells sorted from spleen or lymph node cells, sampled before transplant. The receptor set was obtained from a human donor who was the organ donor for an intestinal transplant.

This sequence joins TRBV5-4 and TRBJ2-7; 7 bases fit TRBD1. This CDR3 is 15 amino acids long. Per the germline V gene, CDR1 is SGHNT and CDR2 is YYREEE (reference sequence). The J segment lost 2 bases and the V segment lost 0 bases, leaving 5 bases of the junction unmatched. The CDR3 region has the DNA TGTGCCAGCAGCTTGGAACAGGGGAGCACCTACGAGCAGTACTTC. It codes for CASSLEQGSTYEQYF.

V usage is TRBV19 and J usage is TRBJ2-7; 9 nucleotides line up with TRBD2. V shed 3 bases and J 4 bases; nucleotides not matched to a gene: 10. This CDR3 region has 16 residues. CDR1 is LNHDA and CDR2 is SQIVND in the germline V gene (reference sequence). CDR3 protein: CASSIGSSGVLYEQYF. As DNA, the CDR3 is TGTGCCAGTAGTATTGGTTCTAGCGGGGTCCTTTACGAGCAGTACTTC.

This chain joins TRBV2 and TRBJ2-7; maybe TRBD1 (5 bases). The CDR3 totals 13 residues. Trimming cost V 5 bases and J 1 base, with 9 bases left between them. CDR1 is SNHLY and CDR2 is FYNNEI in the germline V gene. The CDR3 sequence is CASSPDRSYEQYF. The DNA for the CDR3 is TGTGCCAGCAGTCCAGACAGATCCTACGAGCAGTACTTC.

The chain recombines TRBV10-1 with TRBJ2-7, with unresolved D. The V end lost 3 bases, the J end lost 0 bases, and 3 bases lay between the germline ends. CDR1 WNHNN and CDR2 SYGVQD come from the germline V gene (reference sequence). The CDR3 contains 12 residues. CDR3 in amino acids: CASSDSSYEQYF. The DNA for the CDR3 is TGCGCCAGCAGTGACAGCTCCTACGAGCAGTACTTC.

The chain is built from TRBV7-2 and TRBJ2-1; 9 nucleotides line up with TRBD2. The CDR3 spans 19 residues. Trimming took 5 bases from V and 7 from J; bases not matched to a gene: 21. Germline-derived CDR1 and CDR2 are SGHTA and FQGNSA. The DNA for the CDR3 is TGTGCCAGCAGCCAGACCAGGCTACCGGGACTAGCCGTCCATAATGAGCAGTTCTTC. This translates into CASSQTRLPGLAVHNEQFF.

The CDR3 loop is CATSAKAGGRGELFF. The CDR3 bases are TGTGCCACCAGCGCCAAAGCGGGGGGGCGCGGGGAGCTGTTTTTT. The chain links TRBV15 to TRBJ2-2, with 10 bases identical to TRBD2. CDR1 is LNHNV, CDR2 YYDKDF, per germline (reference sequence). With V trimmed by 5 bases and J by 7 bases, 7 bases remained unmatched. This CDR3 contains 15 residues.

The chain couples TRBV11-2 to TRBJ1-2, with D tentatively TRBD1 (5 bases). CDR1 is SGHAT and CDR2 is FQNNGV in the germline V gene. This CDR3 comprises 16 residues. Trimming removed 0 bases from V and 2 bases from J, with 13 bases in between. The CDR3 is CASSLDGGTENYGYTF. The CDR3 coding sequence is TGTGCCAGCAGCTTAGATGGGGGGACTGAAAACTATGGCTACACCTTC.